The rows below give T cell receptor beta chains drawn from one sample of a study of cytomegalovirus exposure and HLA in healthy donors. Repertoires were generated with immunoSEQ multiplex PCR, while TCRdb's copy carries only in-frame clones and drops some. The table shows 150,000 to 200,000 clones, with approximately 80% occurring only once. The sample consisted of PBMCs. The receptors come from a boy aged 5-17 years in good health and CMV-seronegative. CDR3s include the opening cysteine and the closing phenylalanine or tryptophan. The order of the fields is V gene, D gene, clone size, J gene, CDR3 protein, CDR3 DNA. D genes are given only for firm matches. Not all rows give a size; the values are once, few, many and, for expanded clones, a class.

V: TRBV19; D: NA; size: few; J: TRBJ2-7; CDR3: CASSIRRAYSYEQYF; DNA: TGTGCCAGTAGTATAAGGCGGGCCTACTCCTACGAGCAGTACTTC
V: TRBV2; D: TRBD1; size: NA; J: TRBJ2-7; CDR3: CASNEPGQTSYEQYF; DNA: TGTGCCAGCAACGAACCGGGACAGACCTCCTACGAGCAGTACTTC
V: TRBV6-1; D: NA; size: NA; J: TRBJ1-1; CDR3: CASSDGPQGDTEAFF; DNA: TGTGCCAGCAGTGACGGACCCCAAGGGGACACTGAAGCTTTCTTT
V: TRBV30; D: NA; size: NA; J: TRBJ2-6; CDR3: CAWSVGGSGANVLTF; DNA: TGTGCCTGGAGTGTAGGGGGCTCTGGGGCCAACGTCCTGACTTTC
V: TRBV5-1; D: NA; size: few; J: TRBJ1-5; CDR3: CASSLEGGNSNQPQHF; DNA: TGCGCCAGCAGCTTGGAGGGGGGGAATAGCAATCAGCCCCAGCATTTT
V: TRBV6-1; D: TRBD1; size: NA; J: TRBJ2-1; CDR3: CASSPGTGAYNEQFF; DNA: TGTGCCAGCAGCCCCGGGACAGGGGCCTACAATGAGCAGTTCTTC
V: TRBV10-3; D: NA; size: NA; J: TRBJ2-7; CDR3: CAISGGGIYEQYF; DNA: TGTGCCATCAGTGGGGGCGGAATCTACGAGCAGTACTTC
V: TRBV6-1; D: NA; size: NA; J: TRBJ2-2; CDR3: CASSEGPGDPTGELFF; DNA: TGTGCCAGCAGTGAGGGGCCAGGAGACCCGACCGGGGAGCTGTTTTTT
V: TRBV6-4; D: NA; size: few; J: TRBJ1-5; CDR3: CASSDNPGSNQPQHF; DNA: TGTGCCAGCAGTGACAACCCGGGGAGCAATCAGCCCCAGCATTTT
V: TRBV29-1; D: TRBD1; size: NA; J: TRBJ1-1; CDR3: CSVGGQALNTEAFF; DNA: TGCAGCGTGGGAGGACAGGCTTTGAACACTGAAGCTTTCTTT
V: TRBV6-6; D: NA; size: NA; J: TRBJ2-7; CDR3: CASSYQVGLDYEQYF; DNA: TGTGCCAGCAGTTACCAGGTGGGCCTCGACTACGAGCAGTACTTC
V: TRBV5-8; D: TRBD2; size: NA; J: TRBJ2-1; CDR3: CASSLGLAGFDEQFF; DNA: TGTGCCAGCAGCCTGGGACTAGCGGGATTCGATGAGCAGTTCTTC
V: TRBV9; D: TRBD1; size: NA; J: TRBJ2-7; CDR3: CASSVDQGQGAVQYF; DNA: TGTGCCAGCAGCGTAGATCAGGGACAGGGGGCTGTGCAGTACTTC
V: TRBV2; D: TRBD1; size: NA; J: TRBJ1-2; CDR3: CASSEAGQHGYTF; DNA: TGTGCCAGCAGTGAAGCGGGACAGCATGGCTACACCTTC
V: TRBV7-2; D: NA; size: NA; J: TRBJ2-7; CDR3: CASSLEAGDYEQYF; DNA: TGTGCCAGCAGCTTAGAGGCAGGGGACTACGAGCAGTACTTC
V: TRBV27; D: TRBD2; size: NA; J: TRBJ2-7; CDR3: CASSFHGAGVSYEQYF; DNA: TGTGCCAGCAGTTTCCACGGGGCGGGAGTTTCCTACGAGCAGTACTTC
V: TRBV7-3; D: NA; size: NA; J: TRBJ1-2; CDR3: CASSLTPGDGYTF; DNA: TGTGCCAGCAGCTTAACGCCAGGGGACGGCTACACCTTC
V: TRBV5-8; D: NA; size: NA; J: TRBJ2-2; CDR3: CASSLVLGPNTGELFF; DNA: TGTGCCAGCAGCTTGGTCCTGGGCCCCAACACCGGGGAGCTGTTTTTT
V: TRBV30; D: NA; size: NA; J: TRBJ2-3; CDR3: CAFGLSTDTQYF; DNA: TGTGCCTTTGGGCTCAGCACAGATACGCAGTATTTT
V: TRBV5-1; D: NA; size: NA; J: TRBJ1-4; CDR3: CASTVDGRGTNEKLFF; DNA: TGCGCCAGCACCGTGGACGGCCGAGGGACTAATGAAAAACTGTTTTTT
V: TRBV30; D: NA; size: NA; J: TRBJ1-2; CDR3: CAWSGGGYTF; DNA: TGTGCCTGGAGCGGAGGCGGCTACACCTTC
V: TRBV6-5; D: NA; size: NA; J: TRBJ1-4; CDR3: CASSYSKGHLNEKLFF; DNA: TGTGCCAGCAGTTACTCGAAGGGACACCTTAATGAAAAACTGTTTTTT
V: TRBV6-4; D: TRBD1; size: NA; J: TRBJ2-5; CDR3: CASSDQGALQETQYF; DNA: TGTGCCAGCAGTGACCAGGGGGCCCTCCAAGAGACCCAGTACTTC
V: TRBV7-6; D: TRBD2; size: once; J: TRBJ2-1; CDR3: CASSGVLAGGHNEQFF; DNA: TGTGCCAGCAGCGGCGTCCTAGCGGGGGGGCACAATGAGCAGTTCTTC
V: TRBV7-2; D: NA; size: NA; J: TRBJ1-1; CDR3: CASSLIGQNTEAFF; DNA: TGTGCCAGCAGCTTGATTGGACAGAACACTGAAGCTTTCTTT
V: TRBV18; D: NA; size: NA; J: TRBJ1-1; CDR3: CASSPGNRYAEAFF; DNA: TGTGCCAGCTCACCAGGTAACCGGTACGCTGAAGCTTTCTTT
V: TRBV9; D: NA; size: NA; J: TRBJ1-4; CDR3: CASSVAPGAGEKLFF; DNA: TGTGCCAGCAGCGTAGCTCCCGGGGCGGGGGAAAAACTGTTTTTT
V: TRBV6-5; D: TRBD1; size: NA; J: TRBJ1-2; CDR3: CASSRTGIGGYTF; DNA: TGTGCCAGCAGTCGGACAGGGATCGGTGGCTACACCTTC
V: TRBV19; D: NA; size: NA; J: TRBJ2-2; CDR3: CASSIVPVSELFF; DNA: TGTGCCAGTAGTATTGTGCCGGTATCGGAGCTGTTTTTT
V: TRBV29-1; D: TRBD2; size: NA; J: TRBJ2-7; CDR3: CSVELAAPYEQYF; DNA: TGCAGCGTTGAACTAGCGGCCCCCTACGAGCAGTACTTC
V: TRBV5-6; D: TRBD2; size: NA; J: TRBJ2-3; CDR3: CASSLESSSGSTDTQYF; DNA: TGTGCCAGCAGCTTGGAGTCTTCTAGCGGTAGCACAGATACGCAGTATTTT
V: TRBV2; D: TRBD1; size: NA; J: TRBJ1-1; CDR3: CTILGGQGRRNTEAFF; DNA: TGTACGATTTTAGGGGGACAGGGAAGGAGGAACACTGAAGCTTTCTTT
V: TRBV9; D: TRBD1; size: NA; J: TRBJ1-2; CDR3: CASSVGSPVRQGVSYGYTF; DNA: TGTGCCAGCAGCGTAGGCAGTCCCGTTAGACAGGGAGTTTCCTATGGCTACACCTTC
V: TRBV30; D: NA; size: NA; J: TRBJ2-4; CDR3: CAWRRGQNNIQYF; DNA: TGTGCCTGGAGGCGGGGGCAAAATAACATTCAGTACTTC
V: TRBV7-9; D: NA; size: NA; J: TRBJ1-2; CDR3: CASSLQGAAFPMYTF; DNA: TGTGCCAGCAGCCTGCAGGGCGCAGCTTTCCCTATGTACACCTTC
V: TRBV25-1; D: TRBD1; size: NA; J: TRBJ1-4; CDR3: CASSSSGTGNGKLFF; DNA: TGTGCCAGCAGTTCCTCCGGGACAGGGAACGGAAAACTGTTTTTT
V: TRBV5-1; D: TRBD2; size: NA; J: TRBJ2-7; CDR3: CASSSLAASYEQYF; DNA: TGCGCCAGCAGCTCGCTAGCGGCTTCCTACGAGCAGTACTTC
V: TRBV7-2; D: NA; size: few; J: TRBJ1-5; CDR3: CASGGSNQPQHF; DNA: TGTGCCAGCGGAGGGAGCAATCAGCCCCAGCATTTT
V: TRBV9; D: NA; size: few; J: TRBJ1-5; CDR3: CASARGASNQPQHF; DNA: TGTGCCAGCGCCCGGGGGGCCAGCAATCAGCCCCAGCATTTT
V: TRBV4-3; D: TRBD2; size: NA; J: TRBJ2-1; CDR3: CASSQVYGTSGSNEQFF; DNA: TGCGCCAGCAGCCAAGTGTATGGGACTAGCGGGAGCAATGAGCAGTTCTTC
V: TRBV7-6; D: NA; size: NA; J: TRBJ1-2; CDR3: CASSRTLNYGYTF; DNA: TGTGCCAGCAGCCGGACATTAAACTATGGCTACACCTTC
V: TRBV5-1; D: TRBD1; size: NA; J: TRBJ1-6; CDR3: CASSLTMTGDLPNSPLHF; DNA: TGCGCCAGCAGCTTGACCATGACAGGGGACCTTCCCAATTCACCCCTCCACTTT
V: TRBV5-1; D: TRBD1; size: once; J: TRBJ2-7; CDR3: CASSLPSGQVSYEQYF; DNA: TGCGCCAGCAGCTTACCTTCGGGACAGGTCTCCTACGAGCAGTACTTC
V: TRBV13; D: TRBD1; size: NA; J: TRBJ1-1; CDR3: CASSPHRGEAFF; DNA: TGTGCCAGCAGCCCTCACAGGGGAGAAGCTTTCTTT
V: TRBV5-1; D: NA; size: NA; J: TRBJ2-7; CDR3: CASSRRRGAVSYEQYF; DNA: TGCGCCAGCAGCCGCCGACGGGGGGCTGTATCCTACGAGCAGTACTTC
V: TRBV7-2; D: NA; size: NA; J: TRBJ2-7; CDR3: CASSLVQGTEQYF; DNA: TGTGCCAGCAGCTTAGTGCAGGGGACCGAGCAGTACTTC
V: TRBV30; D: NA; size: NA; J: TRBJ2-7; CDR3: CAWSESGYEQYF; DNA: TGTGCCTGGAGTGAGTCCGGTTACGAGCAGTACTTC
V: TRBV19; D: NA; size: NA; J: TRBJ2-1; CDR3: CASSAVASGEQFF; DNA: TGTGCCAGTAGTGCCGTTGCCAGTGGCGAGCAGTTCTTC
V: TRBV2; D: NA; size: NA; J: TRBJ2-2; CDR3: CASSGTRDGELFF; DNA: TGTGCCAGCAGTGGGACACGCGACGGGGAGCTGTTTTTT
V: TRBV19; D: NA; size: NA; J: TRBJ2-3; CDR3: CASSIGARDTQYF; DNA: TGTGCCAGTAGTATAGGGGCCAGGGATACGCAGTATTTT
V: TRBV4-3; D: NA; size: NA; J: TRBJ2-6; CDR3: CASSQGRHSSGANVLTF; DNA: TGCGCCAGCAGCCAAGGCCGGCACAGCTCTGGGGCCAACGTCCTGACTTTC
V: TRBV28; D: TRBD2; size: NA; J: TRBJ2-7; CDR3: CASSWSGIGEQYF; DNA: TGTGCCAGCAGTTGGAGCGGGATTGGCGAGCAGTACTTC
V: TRBV5-6; D: TRBD2; size: NA; J: TRBJ2-5; CDR3: CASSFPTSGRAREQYF; DNA: TGTGCCAGCAGCTTCCCCACTAGCGGGAGAGCAAGGGAGCAGTACTTC